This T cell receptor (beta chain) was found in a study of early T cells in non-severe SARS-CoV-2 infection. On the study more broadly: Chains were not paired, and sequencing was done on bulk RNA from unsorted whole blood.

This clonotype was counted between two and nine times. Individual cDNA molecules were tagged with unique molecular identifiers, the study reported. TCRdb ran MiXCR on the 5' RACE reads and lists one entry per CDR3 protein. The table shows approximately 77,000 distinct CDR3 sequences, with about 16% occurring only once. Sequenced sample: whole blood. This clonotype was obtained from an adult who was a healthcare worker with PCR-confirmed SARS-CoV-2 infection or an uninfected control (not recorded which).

The CDR3 protein is CASTRDGAGYGYTF. The DNA of the CDR3 is TGTGCCAGCACCAGGGACGGGGCGGGGTATGGCTACACCTTC. The gene calls are TRBV27 and TRBJ1-2; TRBD1 might be the D (5 bases). The CDR3 contains 14 residues. CDR1 and CDR2 from the germline V gene are MNHEY and SMNVEV (reference sequence). V dropped 7 bases and J dropped 5 bases, with 17 bases sitting between them.